The 29 T cell receptor beta chains given below trace back to one sample, sequenced in a study of blood T cell repertoires in COVID-19. The method was immunoSEQ multiplex PCR; TCRdb's version includes in-frame clones alone and lacks a portion of them. The data show under 200,000 clones, with 90% seen just once and around 0.5% held by the top ten. Material for sequencing was peripheral blood. The receptors originated from a man between 50 and 59 years old with acute or convalescent COVID-19.

V is TRBV7-2 and J is TRBJ2-7; no definite D call. The CDR3 length is 13 residues. The germline CDR1 and CDR2 sequences are SGHTA and FQGNSA. V was trimmed by 1 base and J by 0 bases, leaving 4 bases between them. CDR3: CASSLGPSYEQYV. Written as DNA, the CDR3 is TGTGCCAGCAGCTTAGGGCCCTCCTACGAGCAGTACGTC.

V usage is TRBV28 and J usage is TRBJ2-7; the D gene is possibly TRBD1 (6 bases). The CDR3 has 15 amino acids. CDR1 and CDR2 (germline): MDHEN, SYDVKM. V was trimmed by 4 bases and J by 0 bases, leaving 13 bases between them. CDR3 residues: CASSSGQRSSYEQYF. Written as DNA, the CDR3 is TGTGCCAGCAGTTCCGGACAGCGAAGCTCCTACGAGCAGTACTTC.

The chain combines TRBV15 with TRBJ2-1; 8 nucleotides align to TRBD2. CDR1 LNHNV and CDR2 YYDKDF come from the germline V gene (reference sequence). V was clipped by 2 bases and J by 4 bases; unmatched bases: 7. This CDR3 has 16 residues. As DNA, the CDR3 is TGTGCCACCAGCAGACAGTCAGCGGGGGCATACAATGAGCAGTTCTTC. Translating gives CATSRQSAGAYNEQFF. Full variable domain (rest looked up from reference TRBV15 and TRBJ2-1): DAMVIQNPRYQVTQFGKPVTLSCSQTLNHNVMYWYQQKSSQAPKLLFHYYDKDFNNEADTPDNFQSRRPNTSFCFLDIRSPGLGDTAMYLCATSRQSAGAYNEQFFGPGTRLTVL.

J is TRBJ1-2 and V is TRBV29-1; 7 positions agree with TRBD1. The CDR3 length is 14 residues. Germline CDR1 and CDR2: SQVTM and ANQGSEA. The CDR3 loop is CTTSGGRRGYGYTF. The CDR3 DNA reads as TGCACCACCTCAGGGGGGAGGCGCGGCTATGGCTACACCTTC.

V usage is TRBV7-9 and J usage is TRBJ1-1; D not resolved. CDR1 and CDR2 (germline): SEHNR, FQNEAQ (reference sequence). CDR3 size: 17 residues. The V and J ends lost 2 bases and 3 bases respectively, with 19 bases between them. The CDR3 loop is CASSLPEDIWGDTEAFF. Written as DNA, the CDR3 is TGTGCCAGCAGCTTACCGGAGGATATATGGGGAGACACTGAAGCTTTCTTT.

The DNA for the CDR3 is TGTGCCAGCAGCCTAGTCCTAGCGGGAGGGCGGGAGACCCAGTACTTC. It specifies CASSLVLAGGRETQYF. The chain combines TRBV11-1 with TRBJ2-5; TRBD2 agrees at 12 bases. There are 16 residues in the CDR3. In germline, CDR1 is SGHAT, CDR2 FQDESV (reference sequence). J was trimmed by 5 bases and V by 5 bases; bases with no gene match: 9.

The V and J genes are TRBV29-1 and TRBJ1-6; D remains ambiguous. The CDR3 runs to 13 residues. The germline CDR1 and CDR2 sequences are SQVTM and ANQGSEA. V was shortened by 5 bases and J by 8 bases, with 13 bases between the two germline ends. CDR3 nucleotides: TGCAGCGTTCAAGGGCAGTTTGATTCACCCCTCCACTTT. Translating gives CSVQGQFDSPLHF.

This chain connects TRBV6-2 or TRBV6-3 to TRBJ1-1; D remains unclear. Trimming pared 2 bases from V and 4 bases from J, leaving 8 bases between. CDR1 and CDR2 (germline): MNHEY, SVGEGT. This CDR3 has 13 residues. CDR3 in amino acids: CASSYVAGTEAFF. CDR3 DNA: TGTGCCAGCAGTTACGTGGCTGGCACTGAAGCTTTCTTT.

This clone was seen a few times. The V and J genes are TRBV7-9 and TRBJ1-2; D is uncertain. V was shortened by 2 bases and J by 6 bases, with 16 bases between the two germline ends. This CDR3 comprises 15 residues. Germline CDR1 and CDR2: SEHNR and FQNEAQ (reference sequence). CDR3 DNA sequence: TGTGCCAGCAGCTTATTGAGCCGGGATTGGGATGGCTACACCTTC. The encoded protein is CASSLLSRDWDGYTF. Together with reference TRBV7-9 and TRBJ1-2, the CDR3 gives the full variable domain: DTGVSQNPRHKITKRGQNVTFRCDPISEHNRLYWYRQTLGQGPEFLTYFQNEAQLEKSRLLSDRFSAERPKGSFSTLEIQRTEQGDSAMYLCASSLLSRDWDGYTFGSGTRLTVV.

The rearrangement joins TRBV7-8 to TRBJ1-5, with 7 bases matching TRBD1. The length of the CDR3 is 15 residues. Germline V lookup: CDR1 SGHVS, CDR2 FQNEAQ. J lost 1 base, V lost 5 bases, and 5 bases had no gene match. The DNA for the CDR3 is TGTGCCAGCAGCCTGAAGACAGGGAGCAATCAGCCCCAGCATTTT. Amino acids: CASSLKTGSNQPQHF. Together with reference TRBV7-8 and TRBJ1-5, the CDR3 gives the full variable domain: GAGVSQSPRYKVAKRGQDVALRCDPISGHVSLFWYQQALGQGPEFLTYFQNEAQLDKSGLPSDRFFAERPEGSVSTLKIQRTQQEDSAVYLCASSLKTGSNQPQHFGDGTRLSIL.

In nucleotides, the CDR3 is TGTGCCAGCAGCGAAGTTCAACAGGGGGGTGAGCAGTTCTTC. It encodes CASSEVQQGGEQFF. The rearrangement links TRBV7-9 to TRBJ2-1; 8 bases agree with TRBD1. This CDR3 spans 14 amino acids. After removal of 5 bases from V and 9 bases from J, the junction contained 9 bases not matched to a gene. CDR1 is SEHNR and CDR2 is FQNEAQ in the germline V gene (reference sequence).

The rearrangement uses TRBV27 and TRBJ2-3; 7 positions match TRBD1. CDR1 and CDR2 from the germline V gene are MNHEY and SMNVEV (reference sequence). The trim removed 8 bases at V and 10 bases at J, leaving 3 bases unmatched. The CDR3 runs 10 residues. The CDR3 DNA is TGTGCCAGCGGTCAGGGGGCGCAGTATTTT. It yields the protein CASGQGAQYF.

V is TRBV5-5 and J is TRBJ1-4; tentative D call: TRBD1 (6 bases). The CDR3 covers 15 residues. V shed 0 bases and J shed 6 bases, with 12 bases lying between them. Germline-derived CDR1 and CDR2 are SGHKS and YYEKEE (reference sequence). DNA of the CDR3: TGTGCCAGCAGCTTGGTTCGAGGGGGTGATGAAAAACTGTTTTTT. This sequence encodes CASSLVRGGDEKLFF.

The chain recombines TRBV28 with TRBJ2-2, with D perhaps TRBD1 (6 bases). From germline, CDR1 is MDHEN and CDR2 SYDVKM. Deletions cut 3 bases from V and 4 bases from J, with 9 bases between. The CDR3 contains 14 residues. The CDR3 DNA is TGTGCCAGCAGTTTTCAGGGGAGCACCGGGGAGCTGTTTTTT. Translation gives CASSFQGSTGELFF.

The V call is TRBV7-9, the J call TRBJ1-1; possibly TRBD1 for D (6 bases). The germline V gene encodes CDR1 SEHNR and CDR2 FQNEAQ (reference sequence). This CDR3 spans 14 amino acids. V dropped 5 bases and J dropped 6 bases, with 16 bases sitting between them. The DNA of the CDR3 is TGTGCCAGCAGCATAACAGGGATCTCCGCTGAAGCTTTCTTT. This encodes CASSITGISAEAFF.

V is TRBV29-1 and J is TRBJ1-1; the D gene is possibly TRBD1 (5 bases). The germline V gene encodes CDR1 SQVTM and CDR2 ANQGSEA. CDR3 length equals 15 residues. With 7 bases removed from V and 4 bases from J, the gap between germline ends came to 22 bases. The CDR3 DNA reads TGCAGCGATTCAGGGCAGGGAATGTTCGGCACTGAAGCTTTCTTT. Translation: CSDSGQGMFGTEAFF. Full variable domain (missing parts from reference TRBV29-1 and TRBJ1-1): SAVISQKPSRDICQRGTSLTIQCQVDSQVTMMFWYRQQPGQSLTLIATANQGSEATYESGFVIDKFPISRPNLTFSTLTVSNMSPEDSSIYLCSDSGQGMFGTEAFFGQGTRLTVV.

The chain employs TRBV19 and TRBJ2-1; D possibly corresponds to TRBD1 (5 bases). Trimming shortened V by 5 bases and J by 7 bases, and 18 bases separated the two germline ends. The germline V gene encodes CDR1 LNHDA and CDR2 SQIVND (reference sequence). CDR3 length: 15 amino acids. The CDR3 bases are TGTGCCAGTAGTCGCCAGGGTTCCGGGCGGAATGAGCAGTTCTTC. Translation gives CASSRQGSGRNEQFF.

The rearrangement joins TRBV4-1 to TRBJ2-7, with D tentatively TRBD2 (5 bases). This CDR3 is 14 amino acids long. Germline V lookup: CDR1 MGHRA, CDR2 YSYEKL. Deletions cut 4 bases from V and 3 bases from J, with 13 bases between. This CDR3 reads CASSPRLANYEQYF. CDR3 bases: TGCGCCAGCAGCCCCCGCCTAGCCAACTACGAGCAGTACTTC.

The chain uses TRBV19 and TRBJ2-6; no clear D. Looked up from germline, CDR1 is LNHDA and CDR2 is SQIVND (reference sequence). The CDR3 totals 14 residues. The V gene lost 4 bases and the J gene lost 0 bases, with 4 bases spanning the gap. The CDR3, as DNA: TGTGCCAGTAGTAGGCTCTCTGGGGCCAACGTCCTGACTTTC. Translation gives CASSRLSGANVLTF.

The V call is TRBV28, the J call TRBJ1-5; the match to TRBD1 covers 8 bases. V lost 4 bases and J lost 4; bases outside the gene matches: 3. The germline V gene encodes CDR1 MDHEN and CDR2 SYDVKM. CDR3 size: 14 residues. This chain's CDR3 is CASSWTGRNQPQHF. DNA for the CDR3: TGTGCCAGCAGTTGGACAGGGAGAAATCAGCCCCAGCATTTT.

The chain links TRBV4-3 to TRBJ1-6, with D possibly being TRBD1 (6 bases). This CDR3 is built from 14 residues. The ends were cut back, 0 bases at V and 11 bases at J, with 11 bases in the middle. Germline assignment: CDR1 LGHNA and CDR2 YSLEER. CDR3 DNA sequence: TGCGCCAGCAGCCAAGACAGGGGCAAAACACCCCTCCACTTT. The encoded protein is CASSQDRGKTPLHF.

This chain uses TRBV7-8 with TRBJ2-5, with TRBD1 as a possible D gene (5 bases). In germline, CDR1 is SGHVS, CDR2 FQNEAQ. The V end lost 1 base, the J end lost 4 bases, and 13 bases lay between the germline ends. This CDR3 spans 15 amino acids. CDR3 sequence reads: CASSLDWGMVETQYF. The CDR3, as DNA: TGTGCCAGCAGCTTAGACTGGGGCATGGTAGAGACCCAGTACTTC.

This clone was recorded once. V is TRBV6-4 and J is TRBJ2-2; D not resolved. The CDR3 has 14 amino acids. From germline, CDR1 is MRHNA and CDR2 SNTAGT. V was pared by 2 bases and J by 6 bases, with 10 bases between. In nucleotides, the CDR3 is TGTGCCAGCAGTGACCCTAATACGGCCGGGGAGCTGTTTTTT. It translates to CASSDPNTAGELFF.

The chain carries TRBV18 and TRBJ1-2; D call uncertain. Per germline, CDR1 KGHSH and CDR2 LQKENI. This CDR3 comprises 15 residues. The V gene lost 1 base and the J gene lost 4 bases, with 13 bases spanning the gap. In DNA form, the CDR3 reads TGTGCCAGCTCACCACGCACAGACCGCTTCTATGGCTACACCTTC. Amino acids: CASSPRTDRFYGYTF.

The genes are TRBV7-9 and TRBJ1-2, with 7 positions matching TRBD1. CDR3 length: 14 residues. Trimming cost V 5 bases and J 2 bases; bases outside gene matches: 5. CDR1 is SEHNR, CDR2 FQNEAQ, per germline (reference sequence). CDR3 nucleotides: TGTGCCAGCAGCCACGACAGGGCGAACTATGGCTACACCTTC. Its protein product is CASSHDRANYGYTF.

The chain is built from TRBV4-3 and TRBJ1-5; D gene unclear. Trimming removed 1 base from V and 7 bases from J, with 11 bases in between. Germline V gene data show CDR1 as LGHNA and CDR2 as YSLEER. The CDR3 sequence is 14 residues long. CDR3 protein: CASSQAPGRQPQHF. The CDR3 DNA sequence: TGCGCCAGCAGCCAAGCCCCCGGGAGGCAGCCCCAGCATTTT.

The chain recombines TRBV5-6 with TRBJ2-7; the D is unclear. V lost 4 bases to trimming and J lost 4 bases, with 9 bases between them. The CDR3 is 12 residues long. Germline CDR1 reads SGHDT; CDR2 reads YYEEEE. The CDR3: CASSLRQYEQYV. The CDR3 region has the DNA TGTGCCAGCAGCCTACGACAATACGAGCAGTACGTC.

The chain employs TRBV6-6 and TRBJ1-4; 7 bases map to TRBD1. After removal of 6 bases from V and 5 bases from J, the junction contained 3 bases not matched to a gene. Germline CDR1 reads MNHNY; CDR2 reads SVGAGI (reference sequence). The CDR3 loop spans 13 amino acids. The CDR3 nucleotides are TGTGCCAGCAGAATGGACAGGAATGAAAAACTGTTTTTT. The encoded protein is CASRMDRNEKLFF.

The rearrangement joins TRBV30 to TRBJ1-6; D is ambiguous. Trimming shortened V by 2 bases and J by 8 bases, and 7 bases separated the two germline ends. This CDR3 is 12 amino acids long. Looked up from germline, CDR1 is GTSNPN and CDR2 is SVGIG (reference sequence). CDR3 DNA sequence: TGTGCCTGGAGTCCGCAGGATTCACCCCTCCACTTT. It yields the protein CAWSPQDSPLHF.